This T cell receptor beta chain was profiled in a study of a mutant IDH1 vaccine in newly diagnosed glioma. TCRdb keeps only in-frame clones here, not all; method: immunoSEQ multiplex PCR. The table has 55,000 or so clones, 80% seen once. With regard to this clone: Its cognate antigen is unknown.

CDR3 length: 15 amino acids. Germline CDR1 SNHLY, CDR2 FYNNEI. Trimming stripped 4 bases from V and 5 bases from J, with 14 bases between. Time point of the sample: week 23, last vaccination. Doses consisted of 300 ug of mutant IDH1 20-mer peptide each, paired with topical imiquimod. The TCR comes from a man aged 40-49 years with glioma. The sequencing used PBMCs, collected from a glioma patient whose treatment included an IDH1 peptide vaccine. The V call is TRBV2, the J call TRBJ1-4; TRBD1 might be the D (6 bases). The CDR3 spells CASSVLGARNEKLFF. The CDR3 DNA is TGTGCCAGCAGTGTTTTGGGGGCGCGAAATGAAAAACTGTTTTTT.